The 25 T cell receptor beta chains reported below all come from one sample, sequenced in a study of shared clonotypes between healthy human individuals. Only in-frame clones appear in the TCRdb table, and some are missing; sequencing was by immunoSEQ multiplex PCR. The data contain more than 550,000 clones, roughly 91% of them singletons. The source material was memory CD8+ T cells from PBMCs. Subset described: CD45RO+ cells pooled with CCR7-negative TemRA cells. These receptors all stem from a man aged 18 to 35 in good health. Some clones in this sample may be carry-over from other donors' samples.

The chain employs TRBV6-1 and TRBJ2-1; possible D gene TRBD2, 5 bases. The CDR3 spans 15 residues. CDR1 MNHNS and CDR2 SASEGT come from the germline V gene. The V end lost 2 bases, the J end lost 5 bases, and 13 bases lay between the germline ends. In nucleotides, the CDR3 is TGTGCCAGCAGTGAATGGAGGACCGAGGACAATGAGCAGTTCTTC. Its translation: CASSEWRTEDNEQFF.

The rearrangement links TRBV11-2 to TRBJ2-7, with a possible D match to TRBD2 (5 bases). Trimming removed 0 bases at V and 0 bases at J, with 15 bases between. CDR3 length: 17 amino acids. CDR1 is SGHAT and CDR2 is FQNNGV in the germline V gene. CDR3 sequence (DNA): TGTGCCAGCAGCTTAGATCTCGGCGGGCCGAGCTCCTACGAGCAGTACTTC. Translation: CASSLDLGGPSSYEQYF.

This CDR3 reads CASNGQGHYNEQFF. The DNA for the CDR3 is TGTGCCAGCAACGGACAGGGGCACTACAATGAGCAGTTCTTC. This sequence joins TRBV25-1 and TRBJ2-1, with 9 bases lining up with TRBD1. V was clipped by 7 bases and J by 3 bases; unmatched bases: 4. This CDR3 region has 14 residues. Germline V CDR1 and CDR2: MGHDK, SYGVNS.

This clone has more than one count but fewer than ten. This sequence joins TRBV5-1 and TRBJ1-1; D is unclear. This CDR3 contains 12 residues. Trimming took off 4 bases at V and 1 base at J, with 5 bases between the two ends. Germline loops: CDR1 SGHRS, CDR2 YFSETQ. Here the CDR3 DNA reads TGCGCCAGCAGCATAAAGAACACTGAAGCTTTCTTT. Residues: CASSIKNTEAFF.

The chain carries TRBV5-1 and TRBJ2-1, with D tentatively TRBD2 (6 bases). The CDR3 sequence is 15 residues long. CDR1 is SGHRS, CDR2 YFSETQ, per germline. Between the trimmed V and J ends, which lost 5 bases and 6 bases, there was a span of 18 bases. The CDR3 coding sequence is TGCGCCAGCAGGCCTAGACTAGTTCTGGGCAATGAGCAGTTCTTC. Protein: CASRPRLVLGNEQFF. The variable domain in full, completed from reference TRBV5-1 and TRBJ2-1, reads KAGVTQTPRYLIKTRGQQVTLSCSPISGHRSVSWYQQTPGQGLQFLFEYFSETQRNKGNFPGRFSGRQFSNSRSEMNVSTLELGDSALYLCASRPRLVLGNEQFFGPGTRLTVL.

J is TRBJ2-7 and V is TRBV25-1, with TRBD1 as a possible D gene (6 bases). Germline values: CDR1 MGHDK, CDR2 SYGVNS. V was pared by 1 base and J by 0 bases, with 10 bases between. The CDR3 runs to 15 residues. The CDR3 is CASSEWGTHSYEQYF. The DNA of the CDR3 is TGTGCCAGCAGTGAATGGGGGACACACTCCTACGAGCAGTACTTC.

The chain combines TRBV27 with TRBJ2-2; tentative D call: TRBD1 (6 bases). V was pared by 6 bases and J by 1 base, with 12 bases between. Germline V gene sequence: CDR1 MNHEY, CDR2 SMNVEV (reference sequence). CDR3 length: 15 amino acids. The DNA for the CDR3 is TGTGCCAGCAGCGTTTGGGGGCTGAACACCGGGGAGCTGTTTTTT. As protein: CASSVWGLNTGELFF.

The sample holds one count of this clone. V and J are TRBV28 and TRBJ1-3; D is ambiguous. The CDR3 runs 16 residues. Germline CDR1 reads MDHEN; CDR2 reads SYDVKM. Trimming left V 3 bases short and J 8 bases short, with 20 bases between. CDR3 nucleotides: TGTGCCAGCAGTTTCGGCGCCCTCTCAAACGGGGACACCATATATTTT. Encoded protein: CASSFGALSNGDTIYF.

CDR3 nucleotides: TGTGCCAGCAGCTTACCCCTAGCGGCTGACAATGAGCAGTTCTTC. This encodes CASSLPLAADNEQFF. This sequence joins TRBV7-3 and TRBJ2-1, with 7 positions matching TRBD2. V gave up 2 bases and J gave up 5 bases; unmatched junction bases: 6. Per the germline V gene, CDR1 is SGHTA and CDR2 is FQGTGA. This CDR3 is built from 15 residues.

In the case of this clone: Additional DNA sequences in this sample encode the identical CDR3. The CDR3 DNA is TGTGCCAGCAGCTTAGGAGGGCCCGAGCAGTACTTC. Translating it yields CASSLGGPEQYF. The rearrangement joins TRBV11-2 to TRBJ2-7; TRBD2 is a possible D gene (5 bases). Trimming pared 1 base from V and 6 bases from J, leaving 7 bases between. This CDR3 contains 12 residues. Germline CDR1 SGHAT, CDR2 FQNNGV. The entire variable domain, with the rest obtained from reference TRBV11-2 and TRBJ2-7, is as follows: EAGVAQSPRYKIIEKRQSVAFWCNPISGHATLYWYQQILGQGPKLLIQFQNNGVVDDSQLPKDRFSAERLKGVDSTLKIQPAKLEDSAVYLCASSLGGPEQYFGPGTRLTVT.

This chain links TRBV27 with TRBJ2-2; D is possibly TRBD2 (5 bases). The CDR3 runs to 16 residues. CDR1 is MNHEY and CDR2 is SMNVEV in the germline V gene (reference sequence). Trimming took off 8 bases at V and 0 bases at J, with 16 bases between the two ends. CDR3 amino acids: CASAGVRVANTGELFF. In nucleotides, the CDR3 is TGTGCCAGCGCGGGTGTAAGGGTGGCGAACACCGGGGAGCTGTTTTTT.

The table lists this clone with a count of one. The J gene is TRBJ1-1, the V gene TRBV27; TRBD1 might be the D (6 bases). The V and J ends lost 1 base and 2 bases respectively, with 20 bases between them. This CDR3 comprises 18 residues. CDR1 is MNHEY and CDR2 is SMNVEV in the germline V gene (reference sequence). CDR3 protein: CASSLLPTGHRPNTEAFF. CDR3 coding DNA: TGTGCCAGCAGTTTATTGCCGACAGGACACCGACCTAACACTGAAGCTTTCTTT.

For the CDR3, the DNA is TGTGCCAGTAGTACCGGGACTAGCGGAAATGAGCAGTTCTTC. Protein product: CASSTGTSGNEQFF. The chain carries TRBV19 and TRBJ2-1, with 11 bases fitting TRBD2. Germline values: CDR1 LNHDA, CDR2 SQIVND (reference sequence). This CDR3 comprises 14 residues. V lost 4 bases, J lost 7 bases, and 3 bases stayed unmatched. The full variable domain, its missing parts supplied by reference TRBV19 and TRBJ2-1, is DGGITQSPKYLFRKEGQNVTLSCEQNLNHDAMYWYRQDPGQGLRLIYYSQIVNDFQKGDIAEGYSVSREKKESFPLTVTSAQKNPTAFYLCASSTGTSGNEQFFGPGTRLTVL.

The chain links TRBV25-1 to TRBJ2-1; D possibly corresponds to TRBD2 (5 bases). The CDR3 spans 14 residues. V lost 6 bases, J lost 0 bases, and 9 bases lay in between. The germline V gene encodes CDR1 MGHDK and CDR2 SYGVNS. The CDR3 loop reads CASSLTSSYNEQFF. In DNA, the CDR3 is TGTGCCAGCAGCCTTACTAGCTCCTACAATGAGCAGTTCTTC.

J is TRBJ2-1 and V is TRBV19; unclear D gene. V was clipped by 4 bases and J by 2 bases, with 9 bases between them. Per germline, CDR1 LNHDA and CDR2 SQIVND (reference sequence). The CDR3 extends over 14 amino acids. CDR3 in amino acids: CASSRLPAYNEQFF. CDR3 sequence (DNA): TGTGCCAGTAGTAGGCTGCCCGCCTACAATGAGCAGTTCTTC. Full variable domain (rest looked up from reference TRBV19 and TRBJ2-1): DGGITQSPKYLFRKEGQNVTLSCEQNLNHDAMYWYRQDPGQGLRLIYYSQIVNDFQKGDIAEGYSVSREKKESFPLTVTSAQKNPTAFYLCASSRLPAYNEQFFGPGTRLTVL.

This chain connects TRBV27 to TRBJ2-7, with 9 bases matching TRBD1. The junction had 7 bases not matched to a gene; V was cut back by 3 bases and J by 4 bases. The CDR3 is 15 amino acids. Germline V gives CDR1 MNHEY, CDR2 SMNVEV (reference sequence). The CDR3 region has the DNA TGTGCCAGCAGTTTCCCCGGACAGGGGTTTTACGAGCAGTACTTC. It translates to CASSFPGQGFYEQYF.

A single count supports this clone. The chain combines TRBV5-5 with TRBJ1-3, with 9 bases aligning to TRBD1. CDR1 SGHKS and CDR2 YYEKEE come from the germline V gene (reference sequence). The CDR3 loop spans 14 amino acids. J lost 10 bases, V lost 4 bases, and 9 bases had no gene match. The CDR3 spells CASSEGQGYSTIYF. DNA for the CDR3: TGTGCCAGCAGCGAGGGACAGGGATATTCAACCATATATTTT.

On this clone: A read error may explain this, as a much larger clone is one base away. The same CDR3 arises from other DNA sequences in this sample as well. The CDR3 loop reads CASSKESGYGLKSTGELFF. DNA for the CDR3: TGTGCCAGCAGCAAAGAGTCGGGGTACGGCTTGAAATCGACCGGGGAGCTGTTTTTC. The chain employs TRBV21-1 and TRBJ2-2; the table's D call, TRBD2, was not checked against the DNA. TRBV21-1 is tagged as a pseudogene. The CDR3 is made up of 19 amino acids.

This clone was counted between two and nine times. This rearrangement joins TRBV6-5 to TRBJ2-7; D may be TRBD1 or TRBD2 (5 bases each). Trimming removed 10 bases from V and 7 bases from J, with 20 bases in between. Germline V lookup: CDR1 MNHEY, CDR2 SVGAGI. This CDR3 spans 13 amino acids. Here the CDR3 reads CATTGRSLGEQYF. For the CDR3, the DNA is TGTGCCACCACGGGACGCAGCCTGGGGGAGCAGTACTTC.

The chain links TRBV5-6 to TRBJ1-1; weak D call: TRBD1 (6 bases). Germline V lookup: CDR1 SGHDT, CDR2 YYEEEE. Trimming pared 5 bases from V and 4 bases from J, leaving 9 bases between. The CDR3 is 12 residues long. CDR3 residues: CASSWGATEAFF. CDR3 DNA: TGTGCCAGCAGTTGGGGGGCCACTGAAGCTTTCTTT.

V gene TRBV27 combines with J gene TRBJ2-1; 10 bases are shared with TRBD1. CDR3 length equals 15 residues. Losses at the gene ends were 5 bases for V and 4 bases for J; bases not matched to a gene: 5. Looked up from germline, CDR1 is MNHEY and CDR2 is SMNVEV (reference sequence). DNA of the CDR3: TGTGCCAGCAGTCCGTGGACAGGGGGGTACAATGAGCAGTTCTTC. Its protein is CASSPWTGGYNEQFF.

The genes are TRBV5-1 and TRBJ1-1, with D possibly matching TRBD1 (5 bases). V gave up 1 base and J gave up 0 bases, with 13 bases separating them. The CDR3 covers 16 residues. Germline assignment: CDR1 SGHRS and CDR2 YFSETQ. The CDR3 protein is CASSLSVLGVNTEAFF. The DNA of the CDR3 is TGCGCCAGCAGCTTGTCGGTCTTGGGGGTGAACACTGAAGCTTTCTTT.

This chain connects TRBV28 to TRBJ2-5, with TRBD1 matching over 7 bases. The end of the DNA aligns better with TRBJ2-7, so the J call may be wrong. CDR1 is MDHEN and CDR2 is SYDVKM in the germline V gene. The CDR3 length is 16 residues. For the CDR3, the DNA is TGTGCCAGCAGTTCCTTACGGGACAGCCTTTCCTACGAGCAGTACTTC. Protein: CASSSLRDSLSYEQYF.

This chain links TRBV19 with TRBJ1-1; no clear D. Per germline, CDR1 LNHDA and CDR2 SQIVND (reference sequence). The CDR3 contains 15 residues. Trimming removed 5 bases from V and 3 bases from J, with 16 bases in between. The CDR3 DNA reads TGTGCCAGTAGTTTCAGCGCGTGGATAGACACTGAAGCTTTCTTT. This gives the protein CASSFSAWIDTEAFF.

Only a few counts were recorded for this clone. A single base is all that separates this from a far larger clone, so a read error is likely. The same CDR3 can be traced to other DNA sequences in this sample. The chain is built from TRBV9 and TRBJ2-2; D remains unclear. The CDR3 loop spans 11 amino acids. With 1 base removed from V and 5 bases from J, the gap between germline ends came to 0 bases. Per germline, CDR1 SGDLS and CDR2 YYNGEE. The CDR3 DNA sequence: TGTGCCAGCAGCGTAACCGGGGAGCTGTTTTTT. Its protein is CASSVTGELFF.